These 15 T cell receptor beta chains were sequenced from one sample in a study of blood T cell repertoires in COVID-19. Measured with immunoSEQ multiplex PCR; TCRdb has only the in-frame clones, and not every one. The table shows about 270,000 clones, with roughly nine tenths occurring only once. Sequenced material: PBMCs or T cells enriched from blood (not recorded which). The source of these receptors is a woman aged 45-59 years who had recovered from COVID-19.

The chain links TRBV19 to TRBJ1-2; the match to TRBD1 covers 7 bases. There are 13 residues in the CDR3. After removal of 4 bases from V and 8 bases from J, the junction contained 7 bases not matched to a gene. Germline-derived CDR1 and CDR2 are LNHDA and SQIVND (reference sequence). The CDR3 region has the DNA TGTGCCAGTAGTAGGGACAGAAAACGAGGCTACACCTTC. This encodes CASSRDRKRGYTF. Full variable domain (rest looked up from reference TRBV19 and TRBJ1-2): DGGITQSPKYLFRKEGQNVTLSCEQNLNHDAMYWYRQDPGQGLRLIYYSQIVNDFQKGDIAEGYSVSREKKESFPLTVTSAQKNPTAFYLCASSRDRKRGYTFGSGTRLTVV.

The chain employs TRBV6-4 and TRBJ2-1; tentative D call: TRBD2 (6 bases). The CDR3 has 15 residues. CDR1 and CDR2 (germline): MRHNA, SNTAGT. V lost 4 bases and J 3 bases, leaving 13 bases between the germline ends. The CDR3 here is CASSVSGENYNEQFF. In nucleotides, the CDR3 is TGTGCCAGCAGTGTGTCGGGAGAAAACTACAATGAGCAGTTCTTC.

The chain employs TRBV11-2 and TRBJ2-1; the match to TRBD2 covers 9 bases. The CDR3 length is 16 residues. The germline V gene has CDR1 SGHAT and CDR2 FQNNGV. The junction had 6 bases not matched to a gene; V was cut back by 6 bases and J by 0 bases. The CDR3 sequence is CASRTTSGLSYNEQFF. In DNA form, the CDR3 reads TGTGCCAGCAGAACGACTAGCGGCCTCTCCTACAATGAGCAGTTCTTC.

The chain recombines TRBV3-1 (or the pseudogene TRBV3-2) with TRBJ2-2; no firm D call. Germline V gene lookup returns CDR1 LGHDT and CDR2 YNNKEL (reference sequence). Deletions cut 0 bases from V and 5 bases from J, with 7 bases between. The CDR3 sequence is 14 residues long. CDR3: CASSQEFPTGELFF. The CDR3 coding sequence is TGTGCCAGCAGCCAAGAATTTCCGACCGGGGAGCTGTTTTTT.

The J gene is TRBJ1-1, the V gene TRBV28; the D is unclear. Germline loops: CDR1 MDHEN, CDR2 SYDVKM. V lost 2 bases and J lost 10, with 11 bases in between. This CDR3 is 12 amino acids long. CDR3 amino acids: CASSLGGKAAFF. The CDR3 bases are TGTGCCAGCAGTTTAGGCGGAAAAGCAGCTTTCTTT.

The chain recombines TRBV28 with TRBJ2-4; weak D call: TRBD1 (6 bases). V shed 3 bases and J shed 3 bases, with 12 bases lying between them. The CDR3 covers 15 residues. Germline CDR1 reads MDHEN; CDR2 reads SYDVKM. The CDR3 region has the DNA TGTGCCAGCAGTTTGTCACTCAGGGGCAAAAACATTCAGTACTTC. It translates to CASSLSLRGKNIQYF.

The chain uses TRBV11-2 and TRBJ1-1; D gene uncertain. Germline lookup yields CDR1 SGHAT and CDR2 FQNNGV. The CDR3 loop spans 11 amino acids. V lost 4 bases and J 7 bases, leaving 7 bases between the germline ends. The chain's CDR3 is CASSSYSEAFF. CDR3 DNA: TGTGCCAGCAGCTCCTACAGTGAAGCTTTCTTT.

This clone was seen just once. The CDR3 bases are TGTGCCAGCATTGGGGGGTTCTATGGCTACACCTTC. It yields the protein CASIGGFYGYTF. The chain links TRBV28 to TRBJ1-2, with a tentative D call TRBD1 (5 bases). Trimming took off 7 bases at V and 4 bases at J, with 10 bases between the two ends. Germline values: CDR1 MDHEN, CDR2 SYDVKM. The CDR3 has 12 amino acids.

J is TRBJ2-1 and V is TRBV19; 7 bases map to TRBD2. The CDR3 contains 18 residues. Trimming cost V 3 bases and J 2 bases; bases outside gene matches: 13. Germline V gives CDR1 LNHDA, CDR2 SQIVND (reference sequence). Here the CDR3 reads CASSMEIAVGRAYNEQFF. CDR3 sequence (DNA): TGTGCCAGTAGTATGGAGATAGCGGTTGGGAGGGCCTACAATGAGCAGTTCTTC.

The chain combines TRBV2 with TRBJ1-6; TRBD1 agrees at 9 bases. Germline assignment: CDR1 SNHLY and CDR2 FYNNEI. V trimming: 6 bases; J trimming: 7 bases; junction bases outside the gene matches: 4. The CDR3 totals 14 residues. Here the CDR3 reads CASRVGQGNSPLHF. In DNA form, the CDR3 reads TGTGCCAGCAGAGTGGGACAGGGAAATTCACCCCTCCACTTT.

The chain employs TRBV19 and TRBJ2-1, with D unclear. CDR1 LNHDA and CDR2 SQIVND come from the germline V gene (reference sequence). CDR3 length: 15 residues. Trimming took off 3 bases at V and 8 bases at J, with 17 bases between the two ends. This CDR3 reads CASSIDNESADEQFF. In DNA, the CDR3 is TGTGCCAGTAGTATCGACAACGAGTCAGCCGATGAGCAGTTCTTC.

The chain links TRBV5-1 to TRBJ2-5; 9 nucleotides match TRBD1. The J segment lost 5 bases and the V segment lost 0 bases, leaving 5 bases of the junction unmatched. CDR3 size: 15 residues. Germline assignment: CDR1 SGHRS and CDR2 YFSETQ. CDR3 sequence (DNA): TGCGCCAGCAGCTTGGAACAGGGGGCATGGGAGACCCAGTACTTC. It specifies CASSLEQGAWETQYF.

The CDR3 nucleotides read TGTGCCAGCAGCCAAGTCTCAGGGCTTCCCGACTTGCGTAACACTGAAGCTTTCTTT. This gives the protein CASSQVSGLPDLRNTEAFF. The chain employs TRBV14 and TRBJ1-1, with TRBD1 as a possible D gene (5 bases). Germline CDR1 reads SGHDN; CDR2 reads FVKESK. V was clipped by 1 base and J by 2 bases, with 23 bases between them. This CDR3 is built from 19 residues.

The chain joins TRBV14 to TRBJ1-1; TRBD1 matches at 7 bases. Germline-derived CDR1 and CDR2 are SGHDN and FVKESK. The trim removed 4 bases at V and 4 bases at J, leaving 9 bases unmatched. The CDR3 is 15 residues long. The CDR3 nucleotides read TGTGCCAGCAGCCTTCGGGGCAGGGGGGTCACTGAAGCTTTCTTT. Translating gives CASSLRGRGVTEAFF. The full variable domain, completed using reference TRBV14 and TRBJ1-1, is EAGVTQFPSHSVIEKGQTVTLRCDPISGHDNLYWYRRVMGKEIKFLLHFVKESKQDESGMPNNRFLAERTGGTYSTLKVQPAELEDSGVYFCASSLRGRGVTEAFFGQGTRLTVV.

This rearrangement joins TRBV18 to TRBJ1-3, with D maybe TRBD1 (5 bases). From germline, CDR1 is KGHSH and CDR2 LQKENI. The CDR3 is made up of 16 amino acids. The ends were cut back, 3 bases at V and 3 bases at J, with 15 bases in the middle. The chain's CDR3 is CASSPLTGLGGNTIYF. For the CDR3, the DNA is TGTGCCAGCTCACCGCTCACAGGTTTAGGTGGAAACACCATATATTTT.